Following are 6 T cell receptor beta chains from one sample sequenced in a study of metastatic and nonmetastatic thyroid tumors. TCRdb recomputed clones from the PCR reads via MiXCR. The data show fewer than 70,000 clones, just under 30% seen once. Patients underwent thyroid surgery, and none had received any treatment before it. Sequenced sample: blood. The receptors stem from a female donor with papillary thyroid cancer or a benign thyroid nodule (not recorded which). Some clones in this sample may be carry-over from other donors' samples.

The genes are TRBV19 and TRBJ2-7, with 7 bases lining up with TRBD2. From germline, CDR1 is LNHDA and CDR2 SQIVND (reference sequence). V shed 0 bases, J shed 2 bases, and the junction held 7 bases outside the gene matches. The CDR3 is made up of 16 amino acids. The CDR3 here is CASSIDHGGSPYEQYF. The CDR3 nucleotides read TGTGCCAGTAGTATAGATCACGGCGGGAGCCCCTACGAGCAGTACTTC.

This clone was seen a handful of times. V and J are TRBV6-1 and TRBJ1-3; D may be TRBD1 (5 bases). The germline gives CDR1 MNHNS, CDR2 SASEGT. CDR3 size: 14 residues. V was pared by 6 bases and J by 1 base, with 10 bases between. CDR3 bases: TGTGCCAGCAGCGGGACTCTATCTGGAAACACCATATATTTT. It yields the protein CASSGTLSGNTIYF.

This clone was counted ten times or more. This chain connects TRBV29-1 to TRBJ2-3; a weak D match, TRBD2 (6 bases). Between the trimmed V and J ends, which lost 6 bases and 6 bases, there was a span of 10 bases. The CDR3 length is 11 residues. CDR1 is SQVTM and CDR2 is ANQGSEA in the germline V gene. Written as DNA, the CDR3 is TGCAGCGTGGGGACTCTTGATACGCAGTATTTT. Its translation is CSVGTLDTQYF.

This clone is classed as medium-sized. This chain links TRBV7-2 with TRBJ2-7; 9 nucleotides agree with TRBD1. V shed 1 base and J 2 bases; nucleotides not matched to a gene: 0. The CDR3 runs 14 residues. The germline gives CDR1 SGHTA, CDR2 FQGNSA. CDR3 DNA sequence: TGTGCCAGCAGCTTAGACAGGGGGCCCTACGAGCAGTACTTC. This gives the protein CASSLDRGPYEQYF.

This clone was counted a few times. This chain connects TRBV10-1 to TRBJ2-7, with TRBD2 matching over 9 bases. J lost 6 bases, V lost 0 bases, and 6 bases had no gene match. The germline CDR1 and CDR2 sequences are WNHNN and SYGVQD (reference sequence). The CDR3 extends over 15 amino acids. The CDR3 DNA follows: TGCGCCAGCAGTGAGTCGGGAGCGGGAGGATTCGAGCAGTACTTC. Protein: CASSESGAGGFEQYF.

This clone occurred a few times. Since a much larger clone is just one base distant, this may be a read error. The J gene is TRBJ1-1, the V gene TRBV29-1; D gene ambiguous. The CDR3 spans 15 residues. The V end lost 6 bases, the J end lost 0 bases, and 17 bases lay between the germline ends. From germline, CDR1 is SQVTM and CDR2 ANQGSEA. Here the CDR3 DNA reads TGCAGCGTCTTCAAGCGGTGGGCGGTGAACACTGAAGCTTTCTTT. Amino acids: CSVFKRWAVNTEAFF.